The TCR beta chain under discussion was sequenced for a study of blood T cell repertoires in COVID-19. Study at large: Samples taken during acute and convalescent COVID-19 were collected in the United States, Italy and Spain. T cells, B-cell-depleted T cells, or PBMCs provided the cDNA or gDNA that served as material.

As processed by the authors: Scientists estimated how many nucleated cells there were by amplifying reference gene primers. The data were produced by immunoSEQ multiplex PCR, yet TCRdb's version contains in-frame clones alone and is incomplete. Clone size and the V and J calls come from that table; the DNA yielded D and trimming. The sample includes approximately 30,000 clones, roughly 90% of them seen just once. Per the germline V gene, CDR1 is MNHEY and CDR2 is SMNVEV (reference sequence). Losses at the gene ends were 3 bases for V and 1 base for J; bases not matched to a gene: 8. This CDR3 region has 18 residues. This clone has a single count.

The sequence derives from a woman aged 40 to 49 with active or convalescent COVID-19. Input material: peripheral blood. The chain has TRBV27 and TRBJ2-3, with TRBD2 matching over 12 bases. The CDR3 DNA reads TGTGCCAGCAGTTTCGGGCTAGCGGGAGGGCCTGGCACAGATACGCAGTATTTT. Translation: CASSFGLAGGPGTDTQYF.